Listed below are T cell receptor beta chains from one sample, sequenced in a study of blood T cells in healthy people across ages. MiXCR was run by TCRdb on the 5' RACE reads, yielding one entry per CDR3 protein. Seen here are 750,000 to 1,000,000 distinct CDR3 sequences, roughly 29% observed once, and the top ten hold around 9.6%. In addition, the sample was reused for a study of T cells of mothers and their children.

What was sequenced was blood. Receptors originate from a woman aged 40 to 49 in good health. Both conserved end residues are part of each CDR3. D genes are given only for firm matches. Size is omitted from some rows. Given values are once, few, many or a class for expanded clones.

abundance	v_gene	d_gene	j_gene	CDR3aa	CDR3nt
.	TRBV12-3/TRBV12-4	.	TRBJ1-1	CAGRQNGLYAEAFF	TGTGCAGGCAGACAGAACGGGCTCTATGCTGAAGCTTTCTTT
.	TRBV7-8	.	TRBJ1-1	CASSLALQGLRTEAFF	TGTGCCAGCAGCTTAGCTCTCCAGGGTCTACGGACTGAAGCTTTCTTT
.	TRBV28	.	TRBJ1-1	CASSFLDGSEAFF	TGTGCCAGCAGTTTCCTGGACGGGAGTGAAGCTTTCTTT
few	TRBV7-2	.	TRBJ1-6	CASSLRQGPSPLHF	TGTGCCAGCAGCTTACGGCAGGGGCCTTCACCCCTCCACTTT
.	TRBV7-9	TRBD1	TRBJ2-1	CASRPDRVAEQFF	TGTGCCAGCAGACCGGACAGGGTGGCCGAGCAGTTCTTC
.	TRBV7-9	TRBD1	TRBJ1-1	CASSPPPGRGLTEAFF	TGTGCCAGCAGCCCCCCCCCGGGCAGGGGGTTGACTGAAGCTTTCTTT
.	TRBV5-1	.	TRBJ1-2	CASSLEGRASGYTF	TGCGCCAGCAGCTTGGAGGGACGGGCTAGCGGCTACACCTTC
many	TRBV4-1	.	TRBJ2-5	CASSRRLDQETQYF	TGCGCCAGCAGCCGACGACTAGACCAAGAGACCCAGTACTTC
.	TRBV7-8	.	TRBJ2-7	CASSCRGQRGSYEQYF	TGTGCCAGCAGCTGCCGAGGACAGCGTGGCTCCTACGAGCAATACTTC
many	TRBV12-3/TRBV12-4	.	TRBJ2-4	CASSLSRVTGNIQYF	TGTGCCAGCAGTTTATCAAGGGTTACCGGGAACATTCAGTACTTC
few	TRBV4-1	TRBD2	TRBJ2-3	CASSQDRSLTSGGDTQYF	TGCGCCAGCAGCCAAGATCGAAGTTTGACTAGCGGAGGAGATACGCAGTATTTT
many	TRBV4-1	TRBD1	TRBJ2-3	CASSRTGGNTDTQYF	TGCGCCAGCAGCCGGACAGGGGGCAACACAGATACGCAGTATTTT
few	TRBV10-3	TRBD1	TRBJ2-7	CAIGANRDSSFSSYEQYF	TGTGCCATCGGAGCCAACCGGGACAGCAGTTTTAGCTCCTACGAGCAGTACTTC
few	TRBV4-3	.	TRBJ1-1	CASSYGRAEAFF	TGCGCCAGCAGCTACGGACGGGCTGAAGCTTTCTTT
many	TRBV18	.	TRBJ2-1	CASAAAALEQFF	TGTGCCAGCGCCGCAGCAGCCCTTGAGCAGTTCTTC
.	TRBV25-1	.	TRBJ1-2	CASSSRGGTYGYTF	TGTGCCAGCAGTAGCCGGGGAGGGACCTATGGCTACACCTTC
.	TRBV11-2	.	TRBJ1-1	CASRLTFTSNTGAFF	TGTGCCAGCAGACTGACCTTTACCTCGAACACTGGAGCTTTCTTT
few	TRBV20-1	TRBD1	TRBJ2-7	CSAREVQGASSYEQYF	TGCAGTGCTAGAGAGGTACAGGGGGCCTCCTCCTACGAGCAGTACTTC
.	TRBV5-1	.	TRBJ2-7	CASSYKDRNYEQYF	TGCGCCAGCAGTTATAAAGACAGGAACTACGAGCAGTACTTC
once	TRBV12-3/TRBV12-4	.	TRBJ2-1	CASTSSPGRGGNEQFF	TGTGCCAGCACCTCTTCCCCCGGCAGGGGCGGCAATGAGCAGTTCTTC
.	TRBV14	TRBD1	TRBJ2-7	CASSQVHRGQPYEQYF	TGTGCCAGCAGCCAAGTACACAGGGGCCAACCTTACGAGCAGTACTTC
many	TRBV10-3	TRBD1	TRBJ2-5	CAISAGTGSETQYF	TGTGCCATCAGTGCAGGGACAGGGAGTGAGACCCAGTACTTC
once	TRBV5-1	.	TRBJ2-6	CASSLAQGRTGANVLTF	TGCGCCAGCAGCTTGGCACAGGGTAGGACTGGGGCCAACGTCCTGACTTTC
few	TRBV5-1	TRBD2	TRBJ2-1	CASSLVSAGGKEQFF	TGCGCCAGCAGCTTGGTGTCGGCGGGGGGAAAGGAGCAGTTCTTC
.	TRBV12-3/TRBV12-4	TRBD1	TRBJ1-2	CTSSSRTGGSGYTF	TGTACCAGCAGTTCCCGGACAGGGGGTTCTGGCTACACCTTC
.	TRBV9	TRBD2	TRBJ2-2	CASSGGLAGVDGELFF	TGTGCCAGCAGCGGAGGACTAGCGGGTGTTGACGGGGAGCTGTTTTTT
few	TRBV6-1	TRBD1	TRBJ1-2	CASTLSPGQGYGYTF	TGTGCCAGCACCCTCTCGCCGGGACAGGGATATGGCTACACCTTC
few	TRBV29-1	.	TRBJ2-3	CSVESYSDTQYF	TGCAGCGTTGAAAGCTACTCAGATACGCAGTATTTT
few	TRBV25-1	.	TRBJ1-5	CASSLLNLARGLSQPQHF	TGTGCCAGCAGTTTACTTAACCTCGCCAGAGGCCTGAGTCAGCCCCAGCATTTT
.	TRBV6-2/TRBV6-3	.	TRBJ1-1	CASSYLDGAEAFF	TGTGCCAGCAGTTACCTGGATGGAGCTGAAGCTTTCTTT
many	TRBV7-2	TRBD1	TRBJ1-1	CASTTGAGDTEAFF	TGTGCCAGTACCACAGGGGCCGGGGACACTGAAGCTTTCTTT
many	TRBV29-1	.	TRBJ1-2	CSVEEGYTF	TGCAGCGTGGAAGAGGGCTACACCTTC
.	TRBV28	.	TRBJ2-7	CASRLDSARWEQYF	TGTGCCAGCAGACTAGACAGCGCCCGCTGGGAGCAGTACTTC
few	TRBV4-2	.	TRBJ1-4	CASSQPAGSDEKLFF	TGTGCCAGCAGCCAACCCGCAGGGTCGGATGAAAAACTGTTTTTT
.	TRBV29-1	TRBD1	TRBJ1-1	CSGRRGQLNTEAFF	TGCAGCGGACGTAGGGGACAGCTGAACACTGAAGCTTTCTTT
.	TRBV9	.	TRBJ1-2	CVSSVGVRGGYGYTF	TGTGTCAGTAGCGTAGGAGTAAGGGGGGGCTATGGCTACACCTTC
many	TRBV29-1	.	TRBJ1-1	CSVEDLGREGSAFF	TGCAGCGTTGAAGATCTGGGCAGGGAGGGATCAGCTTTCTTT
.	TRBV7-2	.	TRBJ1-4	CASSSPGVDNEKLFF	TGTGCCAGCAGCTCCCCCGGGGTTGATAATGAAAAACTGTTTTTT
.	TRBV14	.	TRBJ1-2	CASSQGLQLSGYTF	TGTGCCAGCAGCCAAGGCCTACAGTTGAGTGGCTACACCTTC
.	TRBV7-9	.	TRBJ1-2	CASSREGPSPYGYTF	TGTGCCAGCAGCCGAGAGGGGCCATCCCCCTATGGCTACACCTTC
.	TRBV7-9	.	TRBJ2-1	CASSLVARGRENEQFF	TGTGCCAGCAGCTTAGTGGCCCGGGGTAGGGAAAATGAGCAGTTCTTC
.	TRBV29-1	.	TRBJ1-3	CSGLLLDEGGSGNTIYF	TGCAGCGGATTATTATTGGATGAGGGTGGCTCTGGAAACACCATATATTTT
.	TRBV9	TRBD2	TRBJ2-1	CASSSSVLAGNEQFF	TGTGCCAGCAGCAGCTCGGTACTAGCGGGGAATGAGCAGTTCTTC
.	TRBV7-2	TRBD2	TRBJ2-5	CVSQLQRGSQETQYF	TGTGTCAGCCAACTACAGCGGGGGTCTCAAGAGACCCAGTACTTC
few	TRBV7-6	.	TRBJ2-2	CASSPPEKYSTGELFF	TGTGCCAGCAGCCCACCTGAGAAGTATTCCACCGGGGAGCTGTTTTTT
.	TRBV10-3	.	TRBJ2-5	CAIRVQGIPIQETQYF	TGTGCCATCAGGGTTCAGGGGATCCCGATTCAAGAGACCCAGTACTTC
few	TRBV12-3/TRBV12-4	.	TRBJ2-1	CASRDARNEQFF	TGTGCCAGCAGGGACGCCCGCAATGAGCAGTTCTTC
once	TRBV20-1	.	TRBJ1-2	CSAGSGYYGYTF	TGCAGTGCCGGCTCCGGGTACTATGGCTACACCTTC
.	TRBV7-8	.	TRBJ1-4	CASSLAGAGSEKLFF	TGTGCCAGCAGCTTAGCTGGTGCAGGGAGTGAAAAACTGTTTTTT
many	TRBV9	TRBD1	TRBJ2-7	CASSAGGLVSEQYF	TGTGCCAGCAGCGCAGGGGGCTTAGTTAGCGAGCAGTACTTC
.	TRBV4-3	.	TRBJ2-7	CASSQDWGRNYEQYF	TGCGCCAGCAGCCAAGATTGGGGACGCAACTACGAGCAGTACTTC
once	TRBV6-6	TRBD1	TRBJ2-2	CASSYSRQGTGELFF	TGTGCCAGCAGTTACTCCCGACAGGGGACCGGGGAGCTGTTTTTT
few	TRBV7-3	.	TRBJ2-3	CASRSQDNWDTQYF	TGTGCCAGCAGGTCCCAGGACAACTGGGATACGCAGTATTTT